These 3 T cell receptor beta chains were all obtained from the same sample, sequenced in a study of technical replicates of blood from a handful of donors. Profiling relied on immunoSEQ multiplex PCR, and the TCRdb table lists in-frame clones only, not all of them. The profile shows tens of thousands of clones, more than 80% of them singletons. What was sequenced was T cells isolated from PBMCs. These receptors came from a human donor in good health.

The chain joins TRBV16 to TRBJ1-5, with D possibly matching TRBD1 (5 bases). V lost 2 bases, J lost 0 bases, and 17 bases lay in between. This CDR3 region has 18 residues. The V gene's germline CDR1 is KGHSY and CDR2 FQNENV. The CDR3 here is CASSQESFYGHSNQPQHF. CDR3 DNA sequence: TGTGCCAGCAGCCAAGAGAGTTTTTACGGACATAGCAATCAGCCCCAGCATTTT.

This clone was seen once. The V and J genes are TRBV6-5 and TRBJ2-7; unclear D gene. Trimming took 3 bases from V and 3 from J, leaving 12 bases between them. This CDR3 is 14 amino acids long. Per germline, CDR1 MNHEY and CDR2 SVGAGI. The CDR3 coding sequence is TGTGCCAGCAGTTATCGCCTCTCTAACTACGAGCAGTACTTC. Its protein product is CASSYRLSNYEQYF.

The CDR3 sequence: CASSLLGTGEGDTQYF. As DNA, the CDR3 is TGCGCCAGCAGCTTGTTGGGGACAGGGGAGGGAGATACGCAGTATTTT. The rearrangement links TRBV5-1 to TRBJ2-3, with 10 bases lining up with TRBD1. Trimming at V came to 1 base and at J to 5 bases, leaving 7 bases not matched to a gene. Germline V gives CDR1 SGHRS, CDR2 YFSETQ. This CDR3 is built from 16 residues.